This T cell receptor (beta chain) was identified during a study of blood T cell repertoires in COVID-19 (dated by TCRdb to 2018 to 2020). Broadly, across the study: The collaborator samples originated in the United States, Italy and Spain and spanned the acute and convalescent phases of COVID-19. Subjects who had been exposed to COVID-19, were actively infected with it, or had recovered from it provided the deeply sampled blood TCRbeta repertoires that made up the dataset. HLA class I and class II types, where available, came from metadata supplied by the sample provider rather than from assay-based typing. A de-identified subject ID, COVID-19 status, age in years and sex were almost always included in the sample metadata. Samples came from the ongoing ImmuneRACE study (first 160 participants) plus 1,254 subjects from 6 global collaborators. The repertoires were released in a freely available public database intended as a resource for research on the immune response to SARS-CoV-2. The prospective study material was composed of cDNA or gDNA derived from T cells, B-cell-depleted T cells, or PBMCs. General findings and caveats noted by the study authors: The quantity of clinical and demographic metadata differed by source and by participant and was supplied without curation.

The collaborating institutions used their own protocols to collect whole blood in K2EDTA tubes. For TCRbeta analysis, collaborators shipped samples as frozen whole blood, isolated PBMCs, or DNA extracted from either of those sample types. On this clone: No antigen is known for it. Base qualities are missing; no much larger clone stands one base away.

TCRbeta CDR3 regions were amplified from genomic DNA using the immunoSEQ Assay, a bias-controlled multiplex PCR. The authors' pipeline ran thus. The number of nucleated cells in each sample was estimated by amplification of reference gene primers within the assay. Sequence reads were collapsed and filtered to measure the absolute abundance of every unique TCRbeta CDR3 rearrangement. For each sample, productive Simpson clonality was calculated as the square root of Simpson's diversity index over productive rearrangements. TCRdb obtained this table from immuneACCESS and retained in-frame rearrangements with V and J assigned. These tables miss some clones; where compared with another copy, unresolved V genes account for less than half of the shortfall, and the remainder is unexplained. V, J and clone size are those of that table, while D and trimming were read from the DNA. Here the sample has around 250,000 clones; about 89% occur a single time. The leading ten clones occupy around 8.8% of the sample.

CDR1 and CDR2, per the germline V gene (reference sequence), are LGHDT and YNNKEL. The CDR3 contains 16 residues, cysteine and phenylalanine counted. The CDR3 DNA has 48 bases and is translated from base 1. V gives up 6 bases and J gives up 1 base, and the segment between their germline ends measures 15 bases. This TCR derives from a man in his forties with active or convalescent COVID-19. Recombination joined TRBV3-1 (or the pseudogene TRBV3-2) with TRBJ1-4; the D segment cannot be called with confidence. Sequencing used peripheral blood. The sequence in DNA is TGTGCCAGCAGACTAACACGGCGGGGAACTAATGAAAAACTGTTTTTT. Translation gives CASRLTRRGTNEKLFF.